The 28 T cell receptor beta chains reported below all come from one sample, sequenced in a study of shared clonotypes between healthy human individuals. Data came from immunoSEQ multiplex PCR; TCRdb stores just in-frame clones and leaves some out. The sample has 1,500,000 or so clones, 95% to 97% seen once. The sample comprised naive CD4+ T cells sorted from blood. The subset is: CD45RA+ positively selected. The receptors shown here come from a man aged 30-40 years in good health.

This chain joins TRBV2 and TRBJ2-3; either TRBD1 or TRBD2 may fit D (5 bases each). CDR1 and CDR2 (germline): SNHLY, FYNNEI. This CDR3 region has 14 residues. Trimming removed 6 bases at V and 8 bases at J, with 18 bases between. The CDR3 is CASRPGTTVGTQYF. In nucleotides, the CDR3 is TGTGCCAGCAGACCCGGGACCACGGTCGGTACGCAGTATTTT.

This rearrangement joins TRBV5-1 to TRBJ2-7; the D gene is possibly TRBD2 (6 bases). The CDR3 length is 15 residues. Per the germline V gene, CDR1 is SGHRS and CDR2 is YFSETQ. Trimming stripped 6 bases from V and 3 bases from J, with 19 bases between. The CDR3 DNA follows: TGCGCCAGCACACTCGGGAGTTTGAAGGTCTACGAGCAGTACTTC. Amino acids: CASTLGSLKVYEQYF.

The chain joins TRBV5-1 to TRBJ2-3, with 9 bases that match TRBD1. Germline-derived CDR1 and CDR2 are SGHRS and YFSETQ. The ends lost 9 bases at V and 2 bases at J; junction bases unmatched: 10. CDR3 length equals 15 residues. In DNA, the CDR3 is TGCGCCACCTCTCAGAGGGACAGGGCCACAGATACGCAGTATTTT. Amino acids: CATSQRDRATDTQYF.

The genes are TRBV19 and TRBJ2-1; D possibly uses TRBD1 or TRBD2 (5 bases each). CDR1 and CDR2 from the germline V gene are LNHDA and SQIVND (reference sequence). Trimming pared 10 bases from V and 12 bases from J, leaving 16 bases between. The CDR3 contains 11 residues. CDR3 sequence: CATGAGMGQFF. In DNA form, the CDR3 reads TGTGCCACTGGGGCGGGTATGGGGCAGTTCTTC. Combining the CDR3 with reference TRBV19 and TRBJ2-1 gives the whole variable domain DGGITQSPKYLFRKEGQNVTLSCEQNLNHDAMYWYRQDPGQGLRLIYYSQIVNDFQKGDIAEGYSVSREKKESFPLTVTSAQKNPTAFYLCATGAGMGQFFGPGTRLTVL.

The chain combines TRBV6-5 with TRBJ2-7, with D perhaps assigned TRBD1 or TRBD2 (6 bases each). Germline V gene sequence: CDR1 MNHEY, CDR2 SVGAGI. There are 15 residues in the CDR3. V was cut by 7 bases and J by 4 bases, with 20 bases left in between. CDR3 residues: CASKPPLGGPYEQYF. DNA for the CDR3: TGTGCCAGCAAACCACCGTTGGGGGGCCCTTACGAGCAGTACTTC.

Regarding this clone: Other DNA variants within this sample encode the same CDR3. V gene TRBV18 combines with J gene TRBJ2-3; D gene uncertain. Trimming removed 3 bases at V and 6 bases at J, with 7 bases between. Germline assignment: CDR1 KGHSH and CDR2 LQKENI. The CDR3 has 12 amino acids. This CDR3 is CASSPLGDTQYF. Here the CDR3 DNA reads TGTGCCAGCTCACCCCTCGGGGATACGCAGTATTTT. Combining the CDR3 with reference TRBV18 and TRBJ2-3 gives the whole variable domain NAGVMQNPRHLVRRRGQEARLRCSPMKGHSHVYWYRQLPEEGLKFMVYLQKENIIDESGMPKERFSAEFPKEGPSILRIQQVVRGDSAAYFCASSPLGDTQYFGPGTRLTVL.

This chain connects TRBV10-1 to TRBJ2-1; TRBD2 agrees at 13 bases. The CDR3 contains 16 residues. Per germline, CDR1 WNHNN and CDR2 SYGVQD (reference sequence). After removal of 0 bases from V and 8 bases from J, the junction contained 4 bases not matched to a gene. CDR3 DNA sequence: TGCGCCAGCAGTGAGTCATGGGGACTAGCGGGATATGAGCAGTTCTTC. Its translation: CASSESWGLAGYEQFF.

The genes are TRBV9 and TRBJ1-1; D gene unclear. Germline V gene sequence: CDR1 SGDLS, CDR2 YYNGEE. This CDR3 region has 14 residues. The ends were cut back, 0 bases at V and 1 base at J, with 7 bases in the middle. The CDR3: CASSVADENTEAFF. The CDR3 bases are TGTGCCAGCAGCGTAGCGGACGAGAACACTGAAGCTTTCTTT.

This clone was picked up one time. CDR3 bases: TGTGGGTGGACTAGTGTTTGGGACGAGCAGTACTTC. Its protein product is CGWTSVWDEQYF. The rearrangement joins TRBV2 to TRBJ2-7; TRBD2 matches 7 bases. The CDR3 is 12 residues long. From germline, CDR1 is SNHLY and CDR2 FYNNEI. Filled out from reference TRBV2 and TRBJ2-7, the complete variable domain reads EPEVTQTPSHQVTQMGQEVILRCVPISNHLYFYWYRQILGQKVEFLVSFYNNEISEKSEIFDDQFSVERPDGSNFTLKIRSTKLEDSAMYFCGWTSVWDEQYFGPGTRLTVT.

This clone showed up just once. The V call is TRBV10-1, the J call TRBJ1-1; 12 bases are a match to TRBD1. CDR1 and CDR2 (germline): WNHNN, SYGVQD (reference sequence). The junction had 6 bases not matched to a gene; V was cut back by 3 bases and J by 10 bases. This CDR3 region has 14 residues. The CDR3 DNA is TGCGCCAGCAGTGAACCGGGACAGGGGGCGCGAGCTTTCTTT. Amino acid sequence: CASSEPGQGARAFF.

V usage is TRBV29-1 and J usage is TRBJ2-1; 7 nucleotides match TRBD1. The CDR3 has 13 amino acids. With V trimmed by 7 bases and J by 9 bases, 12 bases remained unmatched. Germline CDR1 is SQVTM and CDR2 is ANQGSEA. The CDR3 region is CSGQGPPQGEQFF. CDR3 nucleotides: TGCAGCGGACAGGGCCCCCCACAGGGTGAGCAGTTCTTC.

The V call is TRBV9, the J call TRBJ1-1, with D hard to call. Germline V CDR1 and CDR2: SGDLS, YYNGEE. The CDR3 runs 13 residues. With 4 bases removed from V and 1 base from J, the gap between germline ends came to 8 bases. The chain's CDR3 is CASSLVGNTEAFF. The CDR3 DNA reads TGTGCCAGCAGCTTAGTGGGGAACACTGAAGCTTTCTTT.

This rearrangement joins TRBV5-6 to TRBJ2-7; 9 bases line up with TRBD1. In germline, CDR1 is SGHDT, CDR2 YYEEEE. Losses at the gene ends were 4 bases for V and 1 base for J; bases not matched to a gene: 6. The CDR3 sequence is 15 residues long. The CDR3 is CASSKPGQGSYEQYF. The CDR3 DNA is TGTGCCAGCAGCAAACCGGGACAGGGTTCCTACGAGCAGTACTTC. Full variable domain (rest looked up from reference TRBV5-6 and TRBJ2-7): DAGVTQSPTHLIKTRGQQVTLRCSPKSGHDTVSWYQQALGQGPQFIFQYYEEEERQRGNFPDRFSGHQFPNYSSELNVNALLLGDSALYLCASSKPGQGSYEQYFGPGTRLTVT.

Notes on this clone: Other DNA sequences in the sample encode the same CDR3. The J gene is TRBJ1-1, the V gene TRBV6-5; TRBD1 might be the D (5 bases). V lost 0 bases and J 4 bases, leaving 6 bases between the germline ends. This CDR3 contains 13 residues. Germline CDR1 MNHEY, CDR2 SVGAGI. CDR3 nucleotides: TGTGCCAGCAGTTACTCGGGACGCACTGAAGCTTTCTTT. This translates into CASSYSGRTEAFF.

In its sample, this clone was seen once. V usage is TRBV11-2 and J usage is TRBJ1-2; D gene ambiguous. Germline CDR1 is SGHAT and CDR2 is FQNNGV. Trimming removed 1 base at V and 1 base at J, with 7 bases between. The CDR3 totals 14 residues. CDR3: CASSLGYLNYGYTF. In DNA, the CDR3 is TGTGCCAGCAGCTTAGGTTACCTTAACTATGGCTACACCTTC.

The chain combines TRBV6-6 with TRBJ2-7; D may match TRBD1 or TRBD2 (5 bases each). This CDR3 has 16 residues. Germline loops: CDR1 MNHNY, CDR2 SVGAGI (reference sequence). V was clipped by 5 bases and J by 4 bases, with 21 bases between them. CDR3 region: CASSPTPGTKAYEQYF. The CDR3 bases are TGTGCCAGCAGTCCCACTCCCGGGACCAAGGCTTACGAGCAGTACTTC.

This clone was recorded once. The genes are TRBV29-1 and TRBJ2-3, with D possibly being TRBD1 or TRBD2 (5 bases each). Per germline, CDR1 SQVTM and CDR2 ANQGSEA. The CDR3 has 16 amino acids. V dropped 4 bases and J dropped 5 bases, with 22 bases sitting between them. Here the CDR3 reads CSVARDPPYPRDTQYF. In DNA form, the CDR3 reads TGCAGCGTTGCCCGGGACCCTCCTTACCCCCGAGATACGCAGTATTTT.

This clone was observed once. The chain couples TRBV29-1 to TRBJ2-3; 11 bases line up with TRBD1. Trimming took 6 bases from V and 3 from J; bases not matched to a gene: 5. Germline assignment: CDR1 SQVTM and CDR2 ANQGSEA. This CDR3 has 14 residues. CDR3 loop: CSVKGTGGTDTQYF. CDR3 DNA: TGCAGCGTGAAAGGGACAGGGGGGACAGATACGCAGTATTTT.

This clone was picked up one time. The chain joins TRBV21-1 to TRBJ1-5. TRBV21-1 is classified as a pseudogene. CDR3 length: 15 residues. CDR3 in amino acids: CASTPRGSNSQPQHF. CDR3 DNA: TGTGCCAGCACCCCGAGGGGTAGTAACAGTCAGCCCCAGCATTTT.

V is TRBV9 and J is TRBJ2-1; 14 bases map to TRBD2. Germline V gene data show CDR1 as SGDLS and CDR2 as YYNGEE. The V gene end was trimmed by 3 bases and the J gene end by 5 bases; junction bases not matched to a gene: 10. The CDR3 runs 18 residues. This CDR3 is CASSAPGLAGGSHNEQFF. DNA for the CDR3: TGTGCCAGCAGCGCCCCAGGACTAGCGGGAGGATCGCACAATGAGCAGTTCTTC. Full variable domain (rest looked up from reference TRBV9 and TRBJ2-1): DSGVTQTPKHLITATGQRVTLRCSPRSGDLSVYWYQQSLDQGLQFLIQYYNGEERAKGNILERFSAQQFPDLHSELNLSSLELGDSALYFCASSAPGLAGGSHNEQFFGPGTRLTVL.

In regard to this clone: Other DNA sequences in the sample encode the same CDR3. The gene calls are TRBV5-1 and TRBJ2-7; D gene ambiguous. The ends were cut back, 0 bases at V and 6 bases at J, with 4 bases in the middle. The V gene's germline CDR1 is SGHRS and CDR2 YFSETQ. The CDR3 sequence is 11 residues long. The CDR3 loop reads CASSLGGEQYF. Written as DNA, the CDR3 is TGCGCCAGCAGCTTGGGGGGCGAGCAGTACTTC.

The gene calls are TRBV6-6 and TRBJ2-6; D is possibly TRBD1 or TRBD2 (7 bases each). The CDR3 is made up of 16 amino acids. Germline loops: CDR1 MNHNY, CDR2 SVGAGI (reference sequence). V lost 6 bases to trimming and J lost 2 bases, with 14 bases between them. Here the CDR3 reads CASRRSGTAGANVLTF. Written as DNA, the CDR3 is TGTGCCAGCAGGAGAAGCGGGACAGCTGGGGCCAACGTCCTGACTTTC.

This chain links TRBV7-9 with TRBJ2-2; D remains ambiguous. V was cut by 0 bases and J by 6 bases, with 5 bases left in between. The CDR3 length is 13 residues. The V gene's germline CDR1 is SEHNR and CDR2 FQNEAQ (reference sequence). Here the CDR3 reads CASSLATAGELFF. The CDR3 bases are TGTGCCAGCAGCTTAGCGACGGCCGGGGAGCTGTTTTTT.

The CDR3 spells CASSWDTGADTQYF. For the CDR3, the DNA is TGCGCCAGCAGCTGGGATACAGGGGCAGATACGCAGTATTTT. The rearrangement joins TRBV5-1 to TRBJ2-3; 7 bases are shared with TRBD1. Germline V gene data show CDR1 as SGHRS and CDR2 as YFSETQ. There are 14 residues in the CDR3. V lost 3 bases to trimming and J lost 4 bases; unmatched junction nucleotides: 5.

This chain uses TRBV28 with TRBJ2-3, with 14 nucleotides matching TRBD2. CDR1 and CDR2 (germline): MDHEN, SYDVKM. The trim removed 6 bases at V and 2 bases at J, leaving 1 base unmatched. The CDR3 spans 15 residues. In DNA, the CDR3 is TGTGCCAGCAGGGGACTAGCGGGGGCCACAGATACGCAGTATTTT. Protein sequence: CASRGLAGATDTQYF.

The V call is TRBV6-1, the J call TRBJ1-2; D perhaps matches TRBD1 (5 bases). V dropped 5 bases and J dropped 2 bases, with 15 bases sitting between them. The germline CDR1 and CDR2 sequences are MNHNS and SASEGT. This CDR3 is built from 15 residues. CDR3 in DNA: TGTGCCAGCAGTCCGACAGCGACGTACAACTATGGCTACACCTTC. Translating gives CASSPTATYNYGYTF.

The rearrangement uses TRBV5-6 and TRBJ1-5, with 10 bases that match TRBD1. The length of the CDR3 is 19 residues. Trimming cost V 0 bases and J 5 bases; bases outside gene matches: 14. Germline V gives CDR1 SGHDT, CDR2 YYEEEE. The CDR3 reads CASSLGYRDRGRFDQPQHF. The CDR3 nucleotides are TGTGCCAGCAGCTTGGGCTACCGGGACAGGGGTAGATTTGATCAGCCCCAGCATTTT.

The gene calls are TRBV5-1 and TRBJ2-7; 8 bases are a match to TRBD1. The trim removed 4 bases at V and 5 bases at J, leaving 11 bases unmatched. Germline CDR1 is SGHRS and CDR2 is YFSETQ. This CDR3 has 15 amino acids. The chain's CDR3 is CASSRGQGALDEQYF. The CDR3 DNA is TGCGCCAGCAGCCGGGGGCAGGGGGCGCTGGACGAGCAGTACTTC.